The 8 T cell receptor beta chains below come from one sample, sequenced in a study of blood T cell repertoires in COVID-19. Data came from immunoSEQ multiplex PCR; TCRdb stores just in-frame clones and leaves some out. This table has about 190,000 clones, around 90% appearing once. Material for sequencing was peripheral blood. All receptors derive from a man in his forties or fifties with acute or convalescent COVID-19.

V is TRBV2 and J is TRBJ2-5, with 11 nucleotides matching TRBD2. The V and J ends lost 7 bases and 4 bases, in that order; junction bases with no gene match: 8. Germline CDR1 reads SNHLY; CDR2 reads FYNNEI. This CDR3 comprises 15 residues. The CDR3, as DNA: TGTGCCAGCACGGTAGCGGGGGGGCTGGGAGAGACCCAGTACTTC. It specifies CASTVAGGLGETQYF.

The gene calls are TRBV29-1 and TRBJ1-6, with 8 bases identical to TRBD1. V trimming: 8 bases; J trimming: 7 bases; junction bases outside the gene matches: 7. The V gene's germline CDR1 is SQVTM and CDR2 ANQGSEA. This CDR3 spans 13 amino acids. This CDR3 is CSIRTGLNSPLHF. For the CDR3, the DNA is TGCAGCATACGGACAGGGCTGAATTCACCCCTCCACTTT.

V is TRBV28 and J is TRBJ2-1; 8 bases fit TRBD2. CDR3 size: 15 residues. Germline CDR1 and CDR2: MDHEN and SYDVKM. V gave up 6 bases and J gave up 4 bases; unmatched junction bases: 8. The CDR3 region has the DNA TGTGCCAGCAGCTATAGCGGGACATCTTACAATGAGCAGTTCTTC. This sequence encodes CASSYSGTSYNEQFF.

The V call is TRBV19, the J call TRBJ2-2, with D perhaps TRBD2 (6 bases). V lost 10 bases and J 2 bases, leaving 14 bases between the germline ends. There are 14 residues in the CDR3. Germline V lookup: CDR1 LNHDA, CDR2 SQIVND (reference sequence). The CDR3 nucleotides are TGTGCCACCCGGGAGCGGAGCAACACCGGGGAGCTGTTTTTT. It yields the protein CATRERSNTGELFF.

CDR3 in amino acids: CSVRTGGNNSPLHF. Here the CDR3 DNA reads TGCAGCGTCAGGACAGGGGGAAACAATTCACCCCTCCACTTT. The rearrangement links TRBV29-1 to TRBJ1-6, with 10 bases matching TRBD1. The V and J ends lost 6 bases and 7 bases, in that order; junction bases with no gene match: 6. This CDR3 has 14 residues. CDR1 SQVTM and CDR2 ANQGSEA come from the germline V gene.

This clone was recorded a few times. This chain links TRBV24-1 with TRBJ1-1, with 7 bases that match TRBD1. CDR1 KGHDR and CDR2 SFDVKD come from the germline V gene. Trimming at V came to 6 bases and at J to 4 bases, leaving 7 bases not matched to a gene. The CDR3 has 14 residues. The CDR3 coding sequence is TGTGCCACCAGTAGACAGGGAGGAGGCACTGAAGCTTTCTTT. Translation: CATSRQGGGTEAFF.

The chain carries TRBV19 and TRBJ1-4; 7 bases align to TRBD1. Germline CDR1 is LNHDA and CDR2 is SQIVND (reference sequence). There are 13 residues in the CDR3. Unmatched junction bases numbered 7, after V lost 10 bases and J lost 5 bases. The CDR3 sequence: CATRDSKNEKLFF. The CDR3 DNA reads as TGTGCCACACGGGACAGCAAGAATGAAAAACTGTTTTTT.

V gene TRBV7-2 combines with J gene TRBJ1-4, with a tentative D call TRBD1 (6 bases). The CDR3 loop spans 15 amino acids. V lost 6 bases and J lost 0, with 11 bases in between. Germline-derived CDR1 and CDR2 are SGHTA and FQGNSA. CDR3 residues: CASSPGQSTNEKLFF. The CDR3 coding sequence is TGTGCCAGCAGTCCAGGACAGTCAACTAATGAAAAACTGTTTTTT. The full variable domain, its missing parts supplied by reference TRBV7-2 and TRBJ1-4, is GAGVSQSPSNKVTEKGKDVELRCDPISGHTALYWYRQSLGQGLEFLIYFQGNSAPDKSGLPSDRFSAERTGGSVSTLTIQRTQQEDSAVYLCASSPGQSTNEKLFFGSGTQLSVL.